This entry lists 15 T cell receptor beta chains sequenced from one sample in a study of blood T cell repertoires in COVID-19. Measured with immunoSEQ multiplex PCR; TCRdb has only the in-frame clones, and not every one. The sample gives a few hundred thousand clones, about nine tenths of which show up once; approximately 0.55% is in the top ten. The sequencing input was PBMCs or T cells enriched from blood (not recorded which). These receptor sequences come from a man aged 18 to 30 who had recovered from COVID-19.

In its sample, this clone was seen once. V is TRBV7-9 and J is TRBJ2-1; D is perhaps TRBD2 (6 bases). The ends were cut back, 1 base at V and 8 bases at J, with 15 bases in the middle. Looked up from germline, CDR1 is SEHNR and CDR2 is FQNEAQ (reference sequence). This CDR3 has 15 residues. The CDR3 nucleotides read TGTGCCAGCAGCTTAGGGAGGGTCACGGGCGATGAGCAGTTCTTC. Its translation is CASSLGRVTGDEQFF.

This clone has just one count. This chain uses TRBV7-6 with TRBJ1-1; TRBD1 agrees at 8 bases. Trimming at V came to 5 bases and at J to 5 bases, leaving 10 bases not matched to a gene. Germline V CDR1 and CDR2: SGHVS, FNYEAQ. This CDR3 spans 15 amino acids. CDR3 nucleotide sequence: TGTGCCAGCAGCCTGCGGACAGGGCGGGGTACTGAAGCTTTCTTT. It specifies CASSLRTGRGTEAFF. Variable domain in full (rest from reference TRBV7-6 and TRBJ1-1): GAGVSQSPRYKVTKRGQDVALRCDPISGHVSLYWYRQALGQGPEFLTYFNYEAQQDKSGLPNDRFSAERPEGSISTLTIQRTEQRDSAMYRCASSLRTGRGTEAFFGQGTRLTVV.

This chain connects TRBV5-1 to TRBJ2-1; 7 bases are shared with TRBD2. The CDR3 totals 13 residues. The V gene end was trimmed by 0 bases and the J gene end by 16 bases; junction bases not matched to a gene: 10. Looked up from germline, CDR1 is SGHRS and CDR2 is YFSETQ. For the CDR3, the DNA is TGCGCCAGCAGCTTGGCCGCTAGCGGCTACGGATTCTTC. It is translated as CASSLAASGYGFF.

This chain joins TRBV28 and TRBJ1-2; D uncertain. Deletions cut 6 bases from V and 6 bases from J, with 11 bases between. CDR3 length: 12 amino acids. Germline values: CDR1 MDHEN, CDR2 SYDVKM. CDR3 nucleotides: TGTGCCAGCAGCACACCCCTTCATGGCTACACCTTC. This sequence encodes CASSTPLHGYTF.

The V gene is TRBV5-4, the J gene TRBJ2-2; 10 bases align to TRBD2. This CDR3 comprises 17 residues. Germline V lookup: CDR1 SGHNT, CDR2 YYREEE (reference sequence). Germline trimming cut 0 bases from V and 4 bases from J; bases unmatched to any gene: 6. For the CDR3, the DNA is TGTGCCAGCAGCTTGGTAGCGGGGGGATGGGGCACCGGGGAGCTGTTTTTT. It encodes CASSLVAGGWGTGELFF.

The chain carries TRBV27 and TRBJ2-7; 10 bases match TRBD2. CDR1 MNHEY and CDR2 SMNVEV come from the germline V gene (reference sequence). The length of the CDR3 is 15 residues. Trimming at V came to 5 bases and at J to 0 bases, leaving 4 bases not matched to a gene. CDR3 in amino acids: CASSAERGGSYEQYF. CDR3 DNA: TGTGCCAGCAGTGCAGAGCGGGGGGGCTCCTACGAGCAGTACTTC.

The chain carries TRBV7-9 and TRBJ2-3; 10 nucleotides match TRBD1. The germline V gene encodes CDR1 SEHNR and CDR2 FQNEAQ (reference sequence). Losses at the gene ends were 5 bases for V and 0 bases for J; bases not matched to a gene: 8. This CDR3 is built from 17 residues. The CDR3 here is CASSLRTGGLSTDTQYF. The CDR3 DNA reads TGTGCCAGCAGCCTTAGGACAGGGGGACTAAGCACAGATACGCAGTATTTT. The full variable domain, completed using reference TRBV7-9 and TRBJ2-3, is DTGVSQNPRHKITKRGQNVTFRCDPISEHNRLYWYRQTLGQGPEFLTYFQNEAQLEKSRLLSDRFSAERPKGSFSTLEIQRTEQGDSAMYLCASSLRTGGLSTDTQYFGPGTRLTVL.

The chain recombines TRBV7-9 with TRBJ1-1; D is unresolved. The CDR3 consists of 13 residues. The V end was cut by 10 bases, the J end by 5 bases, with 17 bases between. CDR1 SEHNR and CDR2 FQNEAQ come from the germline V gene (reference sequence). This CDR3 is CATPTSLQTEAFF. In DNA form, the CDR3 reads TGTGCCACCCCGACAAGCCTGCAGACTGAAGCTTTCTTT.

This sequence joins TRBV11-2 and TRBJ2-3, with 10 bases aligning to TRBD2. CDR3 size: 18 residues. With 1 base clipped from V and 0 bases from J, the junction kept 7 bases outside the gene matches. CDR1 and CDR2 from the germline V gene are SGHAT and FQNNGV. CDR3 region: CASSLGVSGGSSTDTQYF. The CDR3 bases are TGTGCCAGCAGCTTAGGGGTTAGCGGGGGGTCTAGCACAGATACGCAGTATTTT.

This chain joins TRBV14 and TRBJ2-7; TRBD2 agrees at 8 bases. The CDR3 extends over 16 amino acids. Trimming took 0 bases from V and 5 from J; bases not matched to a gene: 9. CDR1 SGHDN and CDR2 FVKESK come from the germline V gene. The CDR3, as DNA: TGTGCCAGCAGCCAAGATCTGAGCGGGAGCGGCGACGAGCAGTACTTC. This gives the protein CASSQDLSGSGDEQYF.

V usage is TRBV5-1 and J usage is TRBJ1-1; D is possibly TRBD1 (5 bases). This CDR3 has 15 residues. Trimming shortened V by 5 bases and J by 8 bases, and 22 bases separated the two germline ends. Germline CDR1 is SGHRS and CDR2 is YFSETQ. The CDR3: CASSGDGRWGPEAFF. The CDR3 DNA is TGCGCCAGCAGTGGGGATGGGCGGTGGGGCCCCGAAGCTTTCTTT. The full variable domain, with the rest looked up from reference TRBV5-1 and TRBJ1-1, is KAGVTQTPRYLIKTRGQQVTLSCSPISGHRSVSWYQQTPGQGLQFLFEYFSETQRNKGNFPGRFSGRQFSNSRSEMNVSTLELGDSALYLCASSGDGRWGPEAFFGQGTRLTVV.

V gene TRBV5-5 combines with J gene TRBJ2-7, with D tentatively TRBD1 (7 bases). Germline V gene sequence: CDR1 SGHKS, CDR2 YYEKEE (reference sequence). Trimming removed 2 bases at V and 1 base at J, with 13 bases between. This CDR3 spans 15 amino acids. This CDR3 is CASSFLQGGSYEQYF. CDR3 sequence (DNA): TGTGCCAGCAGCTTTCTGCAGGGGGGATCCTACGAGCAGTACTTC.

The chain combines TRBV2 with TRBJ2-3; the D gene is possibly TRBD1 (6 bases). The V end lost 9 bases, the J end lost 2 bases, and 9 bases lay between the germline ends. This CDR3 comprises 12 residues. From germline, CDR1 is SNHLY and CDR2 FYNNEI. The CDR3 loop reads CARGQSTDTQYF. The CDR3 bases are TGTGCCAGAGGACAGTCCACAGATACGCAGTATTTT. The full variable domain, completed using reference TRBV2 and TRBJ2-3, is EPEVTQTPSHQVTQMGQEVILRCVPISNHLYFYWYRQILGQKVEFLVSFYNNEISEKSEIFDDQFSVERPDGSNFTLKIRSTKLEDSAMYFCARGQSTDTQYFGPGTRLTVL.

CDR3 sequence: CASSPGSTRAAQNGINEQFF. As DNA, the CDR3 is TGTGCCAGCTCACCGGGTTCGACCAGGGCTGCCCAAAACGGAATCAATGAGCAGTTCTTC. The chain combines TRBV18 with TRBJ2-1, with a weak D call TRBD1 (5 bases). The CDR3 length is 20 residues. The V and J ends lost 3 bases and 6 bases respectively, with 30 bases between them. Germline V gene lookup returns CDR1 KGHSH and CDR2 LQKENI. The variable domain in full, with the rest retrieved from reference TRBV18 and TRBJ2-1, is NAGVMQNPRHLVRRRGQEARLRCSPMKGHSHVYWYRQLPEEGLKFMVYLQKENIIDESGMPKERFSAEFPKEGPSILRIQQVVRGDSAAYFCASSPGSTRAAQNGINEQFFGPGTRLTVL.

V is TRBV27 and J is TRBJ2-7, with unresolved D. Germline-derived CDR1 and CDR2 are MNHEY and SMNVEV (reference sequence). The CDR3 totals 14 residues. Trimming removed 6 bases at V and 0 bases at J, with 12 bases between. In DNA, the CDR3 is TGTGCCAGCAGGCCTTCCACTCGCTCCTACGAGCAGTACTTC. Protein: CASRPSTRSYEQYF.